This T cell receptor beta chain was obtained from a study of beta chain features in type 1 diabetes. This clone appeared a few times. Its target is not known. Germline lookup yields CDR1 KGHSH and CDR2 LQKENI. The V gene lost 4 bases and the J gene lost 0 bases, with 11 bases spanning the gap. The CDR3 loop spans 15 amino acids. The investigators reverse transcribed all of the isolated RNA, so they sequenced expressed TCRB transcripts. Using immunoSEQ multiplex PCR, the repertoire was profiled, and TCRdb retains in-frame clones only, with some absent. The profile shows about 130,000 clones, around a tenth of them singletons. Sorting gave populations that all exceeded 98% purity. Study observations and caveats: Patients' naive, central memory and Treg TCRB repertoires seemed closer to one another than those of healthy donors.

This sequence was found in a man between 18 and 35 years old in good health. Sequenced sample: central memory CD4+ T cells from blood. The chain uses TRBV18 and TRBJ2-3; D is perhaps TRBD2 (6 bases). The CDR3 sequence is CASSLTRGSTDTQYF. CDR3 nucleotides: TGTGCCAGCTCACTAACTCGGGGGAGCACAGATACGCAGTATTTT.